Detailed here is one TCR beta chain. Its target is not known. Within the sample, other DNA sequences also encode this same CDR3. Produced via immunoSEQ multiplex PCR; TCRdb's table is partial and in-frame only. The sample lists about 120,000 clones, about 77% seen once, with about 5% in the top ten. The sample originates from a study of radiotherapy plus CTLA-4 blockade in lung cancer. Study results and limitations: Early shifts in blood T cell clones, with interferon-beta, reportedly predicted response best.

This CDR3 is built from 14 residues. Trimming at V came to 0 bases and at J to 5 bases, leaving 3 bases not matched to a gene. In germline, CDR1 is SEHNR, CDR2 FQNEAQ (reference sequence). The rearrangement uses TRBV7-9 and TRBJ2-5, with 7 bases identical to TRBD1. The sequences come from peripheral blood, collected from a patient treated with radiotherapy plus ipilimumab. The sequence derives from a human donor with non-small cell lung cancer who had a partial response to radiotherapy plus ipilimumab. The CDR3 region has the DNA TGTGCCAGCAGCTTAGCAGGGGGCGCGGAGACCCAGTACTTC. Protein product: CASSLAGGAETQYF. Supplemented by reference TRBV7-9 and TRBJ2-5, the full variable domain reads DTGVSQNPRHKITKRGQNVTFRCDPISEHNRLYWYRQTLGQGPEFLTYFQNEAQLEKSRLLSDRFSAERPKGSFSTLEIQRTEQGDSAMYLCASSLAGGAETQYFGPGTRLLVL.